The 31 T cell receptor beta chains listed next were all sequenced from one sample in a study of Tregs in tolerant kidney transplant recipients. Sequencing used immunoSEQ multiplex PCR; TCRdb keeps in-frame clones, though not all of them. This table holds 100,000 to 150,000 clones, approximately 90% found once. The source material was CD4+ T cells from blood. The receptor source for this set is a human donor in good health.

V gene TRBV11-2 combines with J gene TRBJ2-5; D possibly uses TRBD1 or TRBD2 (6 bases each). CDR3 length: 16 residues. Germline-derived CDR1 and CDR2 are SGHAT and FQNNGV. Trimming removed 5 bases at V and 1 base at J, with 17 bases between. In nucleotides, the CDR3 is TGTGCCAGCAGCCCGAGGGGGGACACAGCCCAAGAGACCCAGTACTTC. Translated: CASSPRGDTAQETQYF.

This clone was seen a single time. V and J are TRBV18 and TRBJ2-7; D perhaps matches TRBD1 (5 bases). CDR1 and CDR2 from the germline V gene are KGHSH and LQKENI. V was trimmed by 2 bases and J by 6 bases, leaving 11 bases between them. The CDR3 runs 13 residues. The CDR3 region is CASSPRGPGEQYF. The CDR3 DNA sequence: TGTGCCAGCTCACCAAGGGGTCCTGGCGAGCAGTACTTC. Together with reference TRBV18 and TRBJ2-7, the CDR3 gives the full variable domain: NAGVMQNPRHLVRRRGQEARLRCSPMKGHSHVYWYRQLPEEGLKFMVYLQKENIIDESGMPKERFSAEFPKEGPSILRIQQVVRGDSAAYFCASSPRGPGEQYFGPGTRLTVT.

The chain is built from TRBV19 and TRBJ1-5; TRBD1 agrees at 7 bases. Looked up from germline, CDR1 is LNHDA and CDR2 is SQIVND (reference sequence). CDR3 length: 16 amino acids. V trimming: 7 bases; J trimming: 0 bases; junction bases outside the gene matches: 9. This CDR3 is CASTKGTVRSNQPQHF. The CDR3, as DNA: TGTGCCAGTACCAAGGGGACAGTGCGTAGCAATCAGCCCCAGCATTTT.

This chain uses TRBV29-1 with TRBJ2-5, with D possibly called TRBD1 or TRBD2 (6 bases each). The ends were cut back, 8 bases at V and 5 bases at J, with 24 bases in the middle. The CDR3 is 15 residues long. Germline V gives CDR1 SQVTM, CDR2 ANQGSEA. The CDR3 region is CSSKGGIGGYETQYF. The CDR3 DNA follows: TGCAGCTCTAAAGGGGGGATCGGGGGTTATGAGACCCAGTACTTC.

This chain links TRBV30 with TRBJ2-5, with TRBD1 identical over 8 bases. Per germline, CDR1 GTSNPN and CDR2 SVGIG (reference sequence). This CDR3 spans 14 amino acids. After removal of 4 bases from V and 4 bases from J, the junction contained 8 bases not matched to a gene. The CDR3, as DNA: TGTGCCTGGATACAGATCGACAGGGGAGAGACCCAGTACTTC. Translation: CAWIQIDRGETQYF.

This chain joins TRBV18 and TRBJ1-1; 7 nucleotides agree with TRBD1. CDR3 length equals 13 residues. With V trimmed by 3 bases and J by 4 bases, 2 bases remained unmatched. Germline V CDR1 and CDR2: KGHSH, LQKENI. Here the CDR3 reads CASSPQGGTEAFF. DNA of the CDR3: TGTGCCAGCTCACCTCAGGGGGGCACTGAAGCTTTCTTT.

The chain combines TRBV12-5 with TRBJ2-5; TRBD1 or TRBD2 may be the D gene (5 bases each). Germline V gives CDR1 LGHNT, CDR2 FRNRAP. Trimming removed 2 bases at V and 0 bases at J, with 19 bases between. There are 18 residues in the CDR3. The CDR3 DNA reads TGTGCTAGTGGTTTGAACCGGGACGGATCCCTGTACCAAGAGACCCAGTACTTC. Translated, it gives CASGLNRDGSLYQETQYF.

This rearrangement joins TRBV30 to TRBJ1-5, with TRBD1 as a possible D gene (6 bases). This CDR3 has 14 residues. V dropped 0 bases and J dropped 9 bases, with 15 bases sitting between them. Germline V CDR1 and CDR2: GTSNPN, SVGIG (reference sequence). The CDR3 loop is CAWSVQGGGSPQHF. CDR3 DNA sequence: TGTGCCTGGAGTGTACAAGGGGGGGGATCGCCCCAGCATTTT.

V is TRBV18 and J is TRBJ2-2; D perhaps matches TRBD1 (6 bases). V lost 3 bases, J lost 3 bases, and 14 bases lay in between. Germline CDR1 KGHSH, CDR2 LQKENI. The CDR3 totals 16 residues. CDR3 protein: CASSPYPDSHTGELFF. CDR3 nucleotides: TGTGCCAGCTCACCCTATCCGGACAGCCACACCGGGGAGCTGTTTTTT.

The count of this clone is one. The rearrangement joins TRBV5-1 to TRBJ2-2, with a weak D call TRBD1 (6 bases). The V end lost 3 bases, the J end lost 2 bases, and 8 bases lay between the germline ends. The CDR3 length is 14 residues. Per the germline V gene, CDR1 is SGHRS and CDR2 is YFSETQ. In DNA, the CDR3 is TGCGCCAGCAGCTCACAGGGAAACACCGGGGAGCTGTTTTTT. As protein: CASSSQGNTGELFF.

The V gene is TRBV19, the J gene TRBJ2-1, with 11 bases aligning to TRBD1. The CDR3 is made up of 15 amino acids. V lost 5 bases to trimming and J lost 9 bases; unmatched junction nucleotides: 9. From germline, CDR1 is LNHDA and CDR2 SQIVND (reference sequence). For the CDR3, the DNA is TGTGCCAGTAGTGTAGGGACAGGGGGTAAAGGTGAGCAGTTCTTC. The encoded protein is CASSVGTGGKGEQFF.

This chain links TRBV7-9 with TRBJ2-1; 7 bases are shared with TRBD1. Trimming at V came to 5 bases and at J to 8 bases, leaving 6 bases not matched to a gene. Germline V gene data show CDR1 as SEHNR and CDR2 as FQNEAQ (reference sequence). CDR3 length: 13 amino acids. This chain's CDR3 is CASSTNRGYEQFF. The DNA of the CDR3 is TGTGCCAGCAGCACCAACAGGGGTTATGAGCAGTTCTTC. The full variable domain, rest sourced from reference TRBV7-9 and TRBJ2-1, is DTGVSQNPRHKITKRGQNVTFRCDPISEHNRLYWYRQTLGQGPEFLTYFQNEAQLEKSRLLSDRFSAERPKGSFSTLEIQRTEQGDSAMYLCASSTNRGYEQFFGPGTRLTVL.

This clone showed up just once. The CDR3 sequence is CASSRSVGEQFF. CDR3 DNA: TGTGCCAGCAGCCGTTCCGTGGGCGAGCAGTTCTTC. The chain employs TRBV6-5 and TRBJ2-1; D gene ambiguous. V lost 6 bases, J lost 10 bases, and 13 bases lay in between. CDR1 is MNHEY, CDR2 SVGAGI, per germline. This CDR3 contains 12 residues.

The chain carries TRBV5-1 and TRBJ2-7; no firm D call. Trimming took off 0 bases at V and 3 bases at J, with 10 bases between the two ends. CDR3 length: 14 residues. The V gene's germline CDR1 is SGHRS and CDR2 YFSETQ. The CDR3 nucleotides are TGCGCCAGCAGCTTGGCATACAACCTCTACGAGCAGTACTTC. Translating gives CASSLAYNLYEQYF.

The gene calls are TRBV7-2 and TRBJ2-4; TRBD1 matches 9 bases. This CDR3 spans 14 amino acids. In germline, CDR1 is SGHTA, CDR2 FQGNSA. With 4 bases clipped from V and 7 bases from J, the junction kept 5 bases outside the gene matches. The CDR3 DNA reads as TGTGCCAGCAGCTCGAAACAGGGGGCGAACATTCAGTACTTC. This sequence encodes CASSSKQGANIQYF.

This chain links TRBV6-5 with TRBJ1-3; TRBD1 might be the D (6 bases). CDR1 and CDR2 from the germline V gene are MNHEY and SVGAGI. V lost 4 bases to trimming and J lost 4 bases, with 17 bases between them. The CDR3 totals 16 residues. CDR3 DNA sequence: TGTGCCAGCAGTTCAGGACAGCTTCTGGCCGGAAACACCATATATTTT. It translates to CASSSGQLLAGNTIYF.

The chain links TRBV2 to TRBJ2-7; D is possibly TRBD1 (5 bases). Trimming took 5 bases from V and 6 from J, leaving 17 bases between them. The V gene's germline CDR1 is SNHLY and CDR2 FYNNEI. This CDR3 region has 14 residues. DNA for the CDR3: TGTGCCAGCAGTCCAAGAGACAGTTTTGGCGAGCAGTACTTC. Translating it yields CASSPRDSFGEQYF.

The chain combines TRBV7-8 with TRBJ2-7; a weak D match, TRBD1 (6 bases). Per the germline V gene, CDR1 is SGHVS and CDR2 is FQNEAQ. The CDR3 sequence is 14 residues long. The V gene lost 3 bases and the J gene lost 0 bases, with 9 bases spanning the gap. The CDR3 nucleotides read TGTGCCAGCAGCTTGGGACATAGCTCCTACGAGCAGTACTTC. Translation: CASSLGHSSYEQYF.

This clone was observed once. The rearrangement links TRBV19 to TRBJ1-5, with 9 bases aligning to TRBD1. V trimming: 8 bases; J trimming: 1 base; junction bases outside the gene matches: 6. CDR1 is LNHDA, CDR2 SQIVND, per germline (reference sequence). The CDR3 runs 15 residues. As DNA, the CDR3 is TGTGCCAGTCGACCGGGACAGGGCAGCAATCAGCCCCAGCATTTT. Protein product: CASRPGQGSNQPQHF.

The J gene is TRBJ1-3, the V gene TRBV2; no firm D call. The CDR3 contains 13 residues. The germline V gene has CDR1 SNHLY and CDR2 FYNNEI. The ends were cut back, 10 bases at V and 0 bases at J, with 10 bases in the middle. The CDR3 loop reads CATAQSSGNTIYF. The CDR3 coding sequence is TGTGCCACCGCACAGAGCTCTGGAAACACCATATATTTT.

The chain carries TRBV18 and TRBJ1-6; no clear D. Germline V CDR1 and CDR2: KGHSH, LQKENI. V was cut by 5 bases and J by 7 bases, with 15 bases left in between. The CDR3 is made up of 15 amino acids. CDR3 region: CASSGPGRGNSPLHF. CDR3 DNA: TGTGCCAGCTCAGGGCCGGGGAGAGGGAATTCACCCCTCCACTTT.

For the CDR3, the DNA is TGTGCCAGCAGCCCACTAGGGGGGCTGGCCACTGAAGCTTTCTTT. This gives the protein CASSPLGGLATEAFF. V is TRBV14 and J is TRBJ1-1; D possibly corresponds to TRBD1 (6 bases). The CDR3 loop spans 15 amino acids. Looked up from germline, CDR1 is SGHDN and CDR2 is FVKESK. V lost 4 bases and J 4 bases, leaving 16 bases between the germline ends.

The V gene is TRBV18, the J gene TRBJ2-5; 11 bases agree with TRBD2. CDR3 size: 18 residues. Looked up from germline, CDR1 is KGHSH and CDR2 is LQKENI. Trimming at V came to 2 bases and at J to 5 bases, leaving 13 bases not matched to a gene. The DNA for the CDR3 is TGTGCCAGCTCACCAGCCGTCCGGGCGGGACTAGCGGCCGAGACCCAGTACTTC. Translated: CASSPAVRAGLAAETQYF.

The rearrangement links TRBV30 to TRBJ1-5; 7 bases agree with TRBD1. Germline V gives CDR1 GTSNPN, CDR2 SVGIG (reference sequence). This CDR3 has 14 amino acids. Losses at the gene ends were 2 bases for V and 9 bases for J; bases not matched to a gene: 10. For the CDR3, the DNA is TGTGCCTGGAGTCATAGAGGGGGCGCCCGGCCCCAGCATTTT. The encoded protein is CAWSHRGGARPQHF.

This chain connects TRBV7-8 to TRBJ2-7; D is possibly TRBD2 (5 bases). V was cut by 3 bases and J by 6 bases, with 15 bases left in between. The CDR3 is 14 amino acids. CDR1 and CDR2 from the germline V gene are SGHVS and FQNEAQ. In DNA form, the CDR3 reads TGTGCCAGCAGCTTGTTGACTACGGTTAGCGAGCAGTACTTC. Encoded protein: CASSLLTTVSEQYF.

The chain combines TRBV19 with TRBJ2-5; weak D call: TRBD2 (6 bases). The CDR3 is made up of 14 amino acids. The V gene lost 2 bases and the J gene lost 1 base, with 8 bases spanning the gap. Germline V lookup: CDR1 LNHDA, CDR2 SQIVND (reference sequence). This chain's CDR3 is CASSIRRGQETQYF. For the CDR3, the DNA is TGTGCCAGTAGTATAAGGAGGGGCCAAGAGACCCAGTACTTC.

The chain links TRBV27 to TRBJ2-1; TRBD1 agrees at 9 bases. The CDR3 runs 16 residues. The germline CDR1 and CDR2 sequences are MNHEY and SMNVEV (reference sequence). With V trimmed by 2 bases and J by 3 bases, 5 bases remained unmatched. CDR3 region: CASSLGTGTIYNEQFF. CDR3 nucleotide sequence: TGTGCCAGCAGTTTAGGGACAGGGACCATCTACAATGAGCAGTTCTTC.

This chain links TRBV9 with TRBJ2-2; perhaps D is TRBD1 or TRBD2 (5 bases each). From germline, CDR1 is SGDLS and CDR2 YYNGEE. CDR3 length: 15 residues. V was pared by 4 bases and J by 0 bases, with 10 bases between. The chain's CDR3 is CASSPRGANTGELFF. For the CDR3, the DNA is TGTGCCAGCAGCCCGAGAGGGGCGAACACCGGGGAGCTGTTTTTT.

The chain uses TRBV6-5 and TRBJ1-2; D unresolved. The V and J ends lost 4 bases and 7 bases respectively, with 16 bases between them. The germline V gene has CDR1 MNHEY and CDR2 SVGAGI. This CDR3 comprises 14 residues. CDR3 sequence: CASSSGSRVLGYTF. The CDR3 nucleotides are TGTGCCAGCAGTTCGGGGTCGAGGGTGCTTGGCTACACCTTC.

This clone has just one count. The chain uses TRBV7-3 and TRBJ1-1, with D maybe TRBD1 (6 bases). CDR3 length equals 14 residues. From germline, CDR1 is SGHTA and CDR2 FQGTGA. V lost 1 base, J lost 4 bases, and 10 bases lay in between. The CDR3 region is CASSLRGGGTEAFF. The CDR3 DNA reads TGTGCCAGCAGCTTAAGAGGGGGAGGCACTGAAGCTTTCTTT.

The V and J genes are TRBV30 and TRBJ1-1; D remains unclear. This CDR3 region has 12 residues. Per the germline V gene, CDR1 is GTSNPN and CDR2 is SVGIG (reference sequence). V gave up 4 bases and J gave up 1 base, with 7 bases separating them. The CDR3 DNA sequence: TGTGCCTGGAATTACCAGAACACTGAAGCTTTCTTT. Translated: CAWNYQNTEAFF. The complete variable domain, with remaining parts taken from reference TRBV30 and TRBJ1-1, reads SQTIHQWPATLVQPVGSPLSLECTVEGTSNPNLYWYRQAAGRGLQLLFYSVGIGQISSEVPQNLSASRPQDRQFILSSKKLLLSDSGFYLCAWNYQNTEAFFGQGTRLTVV.